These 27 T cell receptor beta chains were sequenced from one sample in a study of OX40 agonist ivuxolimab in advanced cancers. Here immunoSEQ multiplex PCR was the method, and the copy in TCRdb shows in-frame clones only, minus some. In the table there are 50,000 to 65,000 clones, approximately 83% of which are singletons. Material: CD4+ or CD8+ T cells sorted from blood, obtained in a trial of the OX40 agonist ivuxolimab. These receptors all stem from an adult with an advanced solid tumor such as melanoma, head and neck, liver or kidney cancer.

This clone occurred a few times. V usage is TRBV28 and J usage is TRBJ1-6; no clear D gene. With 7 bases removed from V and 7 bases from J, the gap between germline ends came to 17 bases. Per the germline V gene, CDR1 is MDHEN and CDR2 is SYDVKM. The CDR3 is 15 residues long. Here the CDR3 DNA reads TGTGCCAGCACCCCGCGAAGGGAGGGAAATTCACCCCTCCACTTT. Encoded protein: CASTPRREGNSPLHF.

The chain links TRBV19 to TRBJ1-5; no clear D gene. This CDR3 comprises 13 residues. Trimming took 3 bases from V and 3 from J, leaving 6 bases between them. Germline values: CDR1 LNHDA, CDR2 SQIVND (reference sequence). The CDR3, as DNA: TGTGCCAGTAGTATGGGCCTCAATCAGCCCCAGCATTTT. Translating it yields CASSMGLNQPQHF.

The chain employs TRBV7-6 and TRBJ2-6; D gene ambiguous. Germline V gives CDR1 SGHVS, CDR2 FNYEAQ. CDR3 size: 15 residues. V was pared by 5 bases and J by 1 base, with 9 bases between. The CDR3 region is CASSPFSSGANVLTF. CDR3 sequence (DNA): TGTGCCAGCAGCCCTTTTAGTTCTGGGGCCAACGTCCTGACTTTC.

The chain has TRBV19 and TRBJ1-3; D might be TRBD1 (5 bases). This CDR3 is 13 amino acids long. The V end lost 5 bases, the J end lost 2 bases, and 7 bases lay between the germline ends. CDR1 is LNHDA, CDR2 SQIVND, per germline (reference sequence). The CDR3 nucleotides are TGTGCCAGTAGTCCAGGGACTGGAAACACCATATATTTT. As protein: CASSPGTGNTIYF.

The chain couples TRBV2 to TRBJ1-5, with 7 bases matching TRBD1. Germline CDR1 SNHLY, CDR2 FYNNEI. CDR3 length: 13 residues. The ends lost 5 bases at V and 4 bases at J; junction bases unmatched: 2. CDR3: CASSWDSNQPQHF. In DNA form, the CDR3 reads TGTGCCAGCAGTTGGGACAGTAATCAGCCCCAGCATTTT.

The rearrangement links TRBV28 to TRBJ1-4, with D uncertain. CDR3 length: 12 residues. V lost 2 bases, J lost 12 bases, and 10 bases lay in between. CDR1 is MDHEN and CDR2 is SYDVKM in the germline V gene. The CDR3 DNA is TGTGCCAGCAGTTTAGACATCGAGGAACTGTTTTTT. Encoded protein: CASSLDIEELFF. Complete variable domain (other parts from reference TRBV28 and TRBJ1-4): DVKVTQSSRYLVKRTGEKVFLECVQDMDHENMFWYRQDPGLGLRLIYFSYDVKMKEKGDIPEGYSVSREKKERFSLILESASTNQTSMYLCASSLDIEELFFGSGTQLSVL.

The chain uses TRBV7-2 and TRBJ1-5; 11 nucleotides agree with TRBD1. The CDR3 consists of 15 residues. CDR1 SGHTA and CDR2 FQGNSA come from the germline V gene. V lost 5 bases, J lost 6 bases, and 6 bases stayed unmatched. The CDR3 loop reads CASSMGTGGSQPQHF. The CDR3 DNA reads TGTGCCAGCAGCATGGGGACAGGGGGAAGTCAGCCCCAGCATTTT.

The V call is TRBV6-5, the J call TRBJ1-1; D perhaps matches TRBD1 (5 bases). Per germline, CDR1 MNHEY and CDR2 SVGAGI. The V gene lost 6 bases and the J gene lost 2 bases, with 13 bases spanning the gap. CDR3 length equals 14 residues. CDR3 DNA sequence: TGTGCCAGCAGCACCAGGGAAGGAAACACTGAAGCTTTCTTT. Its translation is CASSTREGNTEAFF.

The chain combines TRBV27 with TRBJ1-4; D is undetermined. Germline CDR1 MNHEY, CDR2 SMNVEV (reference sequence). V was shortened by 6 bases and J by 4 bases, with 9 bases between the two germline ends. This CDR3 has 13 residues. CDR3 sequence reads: CASSRRDNEKLFF. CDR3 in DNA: TGTGCCAGCAGCCGCAGAGATAATGAAAAACTGTTTTTT.

This CDR3 reads CASSNTGASSYNEQFF. The CDR3 DNA reads TGCGCCAGCAGCAATACAGGTGCTAGCTCCTACAATGAGCAGTTCTTC. The chain carries TRBV5-1 and TRBJ2-1; possibly TRBD1 for D (5 bases). Germline values: CDR1 SGHRS, CDR2 YFSETQ. The CDR3 spans 16 residues. V was clipped by 4 bases and J by 0 bases, with 14 bases between them.

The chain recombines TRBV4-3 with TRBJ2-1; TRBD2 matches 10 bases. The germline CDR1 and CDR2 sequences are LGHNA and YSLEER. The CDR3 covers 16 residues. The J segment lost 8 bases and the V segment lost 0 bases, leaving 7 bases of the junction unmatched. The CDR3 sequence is CASSQDPSGSSYEQFF. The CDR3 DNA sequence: TGCGCCAGCAGCCAAGACCCTAGCGGGAGCTCCTATGAGCAGTTCTTC.

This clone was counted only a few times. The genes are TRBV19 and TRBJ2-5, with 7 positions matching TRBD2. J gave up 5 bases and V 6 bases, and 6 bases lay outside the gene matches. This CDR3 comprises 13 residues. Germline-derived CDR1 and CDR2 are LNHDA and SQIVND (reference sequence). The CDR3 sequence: CASSPGGWETQYF. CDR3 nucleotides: TGTGCCAGTAGCCCGGGGGGATGGGAGACCCAGTACTTC.

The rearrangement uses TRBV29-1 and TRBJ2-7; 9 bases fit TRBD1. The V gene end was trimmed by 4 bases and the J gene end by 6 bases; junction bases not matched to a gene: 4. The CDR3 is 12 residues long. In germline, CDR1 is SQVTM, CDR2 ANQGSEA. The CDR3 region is CSVGDRAGEQYV. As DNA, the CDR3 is TGCAGCGTTGGGGACAGGGCCGGCGAGCAGTACGTC.

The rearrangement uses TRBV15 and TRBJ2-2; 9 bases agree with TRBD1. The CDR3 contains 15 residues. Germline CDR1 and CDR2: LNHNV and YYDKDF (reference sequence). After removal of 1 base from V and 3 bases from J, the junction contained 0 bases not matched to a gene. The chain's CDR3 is CATSRGTGDTGELFF. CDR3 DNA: TGTGCCACCAGCAGAGGGACAGGGGACACCGGGGAGCTGTTTTTT.

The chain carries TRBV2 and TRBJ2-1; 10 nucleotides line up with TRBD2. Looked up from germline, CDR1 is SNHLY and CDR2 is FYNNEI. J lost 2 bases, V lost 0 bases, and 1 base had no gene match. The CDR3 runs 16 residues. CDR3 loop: CASSEATSGAYNEQFF. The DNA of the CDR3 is TGTGCCAGCAGTGAAGCAACTAGCGGGGCCTACAATGAGCAGTTCTTC.

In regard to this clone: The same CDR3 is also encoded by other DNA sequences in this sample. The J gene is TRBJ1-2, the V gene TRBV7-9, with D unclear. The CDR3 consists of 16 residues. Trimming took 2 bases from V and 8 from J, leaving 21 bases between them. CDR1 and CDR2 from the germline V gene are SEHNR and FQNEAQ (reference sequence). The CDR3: CASSLPGDPAGEGYTF. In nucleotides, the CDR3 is TGTGCCAGCAGCTTACCGGGAGATCCAGCAGGAGAGGGCTACACCTTC.

CDR3 sequence reads: CASSQALGGSGSTDTQYF. In DNA, the CDR3 is TGTGCCAGCAGCCAAGCCCTGGGTGGTAGCGGGTCCACAGATACGCAGTATTTT. This chain links TRBV14 with TRBJ2-3; 7 bases are a match to TRBD2. CDR1 is SGHDN and CDR2 is FVKESK in the germline V gene. The J segment lost 2 bases and the V segment lost 1 base, leaving 12 bases of the junction unmatched. The CDR3 sequence is 18 residues long. Combining the CDR3 with reference TRBV14 and TRBJ2-3 gives the whole variable domain EAGVTQFPSHSVIEKGQTVTLRCDPISGHDNLYWYRRVMGKEIKFLLHFVKESKQDESGMPNNRFLAERTGGTYSTLKVQPAELEDSGVYFCASSQALGGSGSTDTQYFGPGTRLTVL.

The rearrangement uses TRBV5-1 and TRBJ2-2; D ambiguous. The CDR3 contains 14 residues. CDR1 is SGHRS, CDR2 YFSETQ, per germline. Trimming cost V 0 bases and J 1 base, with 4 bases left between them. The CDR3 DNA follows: TGCGCCAGCAGCTTGGACTGGAACACCGGGGAGCTGTTTTTT. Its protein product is CASSLDWNTGELFF.

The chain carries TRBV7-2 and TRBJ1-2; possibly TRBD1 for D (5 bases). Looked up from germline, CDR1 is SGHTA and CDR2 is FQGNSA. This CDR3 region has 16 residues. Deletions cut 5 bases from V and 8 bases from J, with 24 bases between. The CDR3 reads CASSPSSGGITTGYTF. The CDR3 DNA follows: TGTGCCAGCAGCCCGTCCTCGGGGGGGATAACGACCGGCTACACCTTC. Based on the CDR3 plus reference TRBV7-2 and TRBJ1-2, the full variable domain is GAGVSQSPSNKVTEKGKDVELRCDPISGHTALYWYRQSLGQGLEFLIYFQGNSAPDKSGLPSDRFSAERTGGSVSTLTIQRTQQEDSAVYLCASSPSSGGITTGYTFGSGTRLTVV.

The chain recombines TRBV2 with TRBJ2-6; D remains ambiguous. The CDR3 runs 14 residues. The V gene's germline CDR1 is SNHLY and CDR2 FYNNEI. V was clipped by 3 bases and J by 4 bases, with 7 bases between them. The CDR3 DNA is TGTGCCAGCAGTGACGGTGGCGGGGCCAACGTCCTGACTTTC. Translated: CASSDGGGANVLTF.

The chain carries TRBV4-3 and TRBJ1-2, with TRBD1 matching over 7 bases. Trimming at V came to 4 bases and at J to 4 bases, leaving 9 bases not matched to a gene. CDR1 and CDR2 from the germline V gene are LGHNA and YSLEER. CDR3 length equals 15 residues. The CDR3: CASSPGTEAGYGYTF. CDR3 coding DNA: TGCGCCAGCAGCCCGGGGACAGAGGCAGGCTATGGCTACACCTTC.

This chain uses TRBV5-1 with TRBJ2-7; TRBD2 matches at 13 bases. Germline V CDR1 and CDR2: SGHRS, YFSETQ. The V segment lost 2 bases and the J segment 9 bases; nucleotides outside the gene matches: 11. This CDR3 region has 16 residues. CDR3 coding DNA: TGCGCCAGCAGCTTCTCCGGGACTAGCGGGAACCCAGGGCAGTACTTC. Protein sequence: CASSFSGTSGNPGQYF.

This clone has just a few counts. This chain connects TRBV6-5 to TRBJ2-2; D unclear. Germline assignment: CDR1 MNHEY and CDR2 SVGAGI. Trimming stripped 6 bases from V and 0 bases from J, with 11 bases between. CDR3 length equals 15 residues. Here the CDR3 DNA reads TGTGCCAGCAGGACCGGGCGGACGAACACCGGGGAGCTGTTTTTT. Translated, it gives CASRTGRTNTGELFF.

CDR3 sequence reads: CASKVRHLMNTEAFF. The CDR3 DNA reads TGTGCCAGTAAGGTGAGACACCTCATGAACACTGAAGCTTTCTTT. This sequence joins TRBV19 and TRBJ1-1, with unresolved D. Trimming took 7 bases from V and 0 from J, leaving 15 bases between them. This CDR3 region has 15 residues. Germline V gene lookup returns CDR1 LNHDA and CDR2 SQIVND (reference sequence). Using reference TRBV19 and TRBJ1-1 for the parts outside the CDR3, the full variable domain is DGGITQSPKYLFRKEGQNVTLSCEQNLNHDAMYWYRQDPGQGLRLIYYSQIVNDFQKGDIAEGYSVSREKKESFPLTVTSAQKNPTAFYLCASKVRHLMNTEAFFGQGTRLTVV.

Written as DNA, the CDR3 is TGTGCCAGCAGCCGGCAAATGTATGGCTACACCTTC. Encoded protein: CASSRQMYGYTF. The chain combines TRBV2 with TRBJ1-2, with unresolved D. Germline-derived CDR1 and CDR2 are SNHLY and FYNNEI. The germline V and J ends were trimmed by 6 bases and 5 bases, with 10 bases remaining between them. The CDR3 has 12 residues.

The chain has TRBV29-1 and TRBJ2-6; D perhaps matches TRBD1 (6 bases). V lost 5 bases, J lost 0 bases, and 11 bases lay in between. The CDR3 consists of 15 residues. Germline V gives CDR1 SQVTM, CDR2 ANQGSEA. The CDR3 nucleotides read TGCAGCGTTCACGGACAGAGCTCTGGGGCCAACGTCCTGACTTTC. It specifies CSVHGQSSGANVLTF.

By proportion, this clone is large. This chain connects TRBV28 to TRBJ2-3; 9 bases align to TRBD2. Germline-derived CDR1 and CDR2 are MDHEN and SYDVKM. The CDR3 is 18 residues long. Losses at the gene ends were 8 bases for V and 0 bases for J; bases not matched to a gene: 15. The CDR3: CASSLEKLAGPSTDTQYF. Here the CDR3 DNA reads TGTGCCAGCTCTTTAGAGAAACTAGCGGGTCCTAGCACAGATACGCAGTATTTT.